The next 23 T cell receptor beta chains were all read from a single sample in a study of T-cell memory formation after mild COVID-19. MiXCR was run by TCRdb on the 5' RACE reads, yielding one entry per CDR3 protein. The sample carries roughly 340,000 distinct CDR3 sequences, about 20% recorded once. Sequencing input: PBMCs or a T cell subset sorted from them (not recorded which). These receptors came from a man aged 18 to 29 who had mild COVID-19 (a few samples of this study predate the infection). Cell type and time point are not known.

This sequence joins TRBV9 and TRBJ1-4, with 8 nucleotides matching TRBD1. The V gene's germline CDR1 is SGDLS and CDR2 YYNGEE. The CDR3 runs 15 residues. V lost 3 bases and J lost 7; bases outside the gene matches: 8. Written as DNA, the CDR3 is TGTGCCAGCAGCGAAAGACAGGGGATAAGTGAAAAACTGTTTTTT. Its protein product is CASSERQGISEKLFF.

Relative to its sample, this clonotype is hyperexpanded (1% or more). The chain's CDR3 is CASSAPAGVGEQYF. The CDR3 DNA reads as TGTGCCAGCAGCGCCCCAGCGGGGGTCGGCGAGCAGTACTTC. The J gene is TRBJ2-7, the V gene TRBV7-9; 8 bases map to TRBD2. CDR3 size: 14 residues. CDR1 and CDR2 (germline): SEHNR, FQNEAQ (reference sequence). V gave up 5 bases and J gave up 6 bases; unmatched junction bases: 9.

This sequence joins TRBV27 and TRBJ2-7, with D perhaps being TRBD1 or TRBD2 (5 bases each). Germline V gene sequence: CDR1 MNHEY, CDR2 SMNVEV (reference sequence). With 6 bases removed from V and 4 bases from J, the gap between germline ends came to 16 bases. The CDR3 consists of 14 residues. The CDR3 DNA reads as TGTGCCAGCAGCCACGGGACGGCGCAGTACGAGCAGTACTTC. It yields the protein CASSHGTAQYEQYF.

This clonotype showed up just a few times. The J gene is TRBJ2-2, the V gene TRBV7-6, with a tentative D call TRBD1 (7 bases). This CDR3 contains 17 residues. Trimming took off 1 base at V and 5 bases at J, with 17 bases between the two ends. Germline lookup yields CDR1 SGHVS and CDR2 FNYEAQ. The CDR3 sequence: CASSLGLQTGRTGELFF. The CDR3 DNA follows: TGTGCCAGCAGCTTAGGCTTGCAGACAGGGAGGACCGGGGAGCTGTTTTTT. The complete variable domain, with remaining parts taken from reference TRBV7-6 and TRBJ2-2, reads GAGVSQSPRYKVTKRGQDVALRCDPISGHVSLYWYRQALGQGPEFLTYFNYEAQQDKSGLPNDRFSAERPEGSISTLTIQRTEQRDSAMYRCASSLGLQTGRTGELFFGEGSRLTVL.

This clonotype was seen more than once but under ten times. The chain uses TRBV6-2 or TRBV6-3 and TRBJ1-2; D is perhaps TRBD1 (5 bases). The CDR3 consists of 14 residues. V lost 8 bases and J 6 bases, leaving 19 bases between the germline ends. Germline loops: CDR1 MNHEY, CDR2 SVGEGT. As DNA, the CDR3 is TGTGCCAGCCACCGCGGCCCGGGACTGCATGGCTACACCTTC. Translating it yields CASHRGPGLHGYTF.

The gene calls are TRBV25-1 and TRBJ2-7; 11 nucleotides match TRBD1. Germline loops: CDR1 MGHDK, CDR2 SYGVNS. The CDR3 length is 16 residues. V lost 4 bases and J lost 5; bases outside the gene matches: 10. CDR3 residues: CASSVAGTGGSHEQYF. CDR3 nucleotides: TGTGCCAGCAGTGTCGCCGGGACAGGGGGTTCCCACGAGCAGTACTTC.

The CDR3: CASSLGGGADTGELFF. CDR3 nucleotides: TGTGCCAGCAGCTTAGGAGGGGGGGCCGACACCGGGGAGCTGTTTTTT. The chain combines TRBV7-6 with TRBJ2-2, with a possible D match to TRBD2 (7 bases). V was pared by 1 base and J by 3 bases, with 12 bases between. The CDR3 loop spans 16 amino acids. Germline V gene sequence: CDR1 SGHVS, CDR2 FNYEAQ.

This clonotype has only a few counts. DNA for the CDR3: TGCAGTGCCCTTGAGGGAGGGGGCATGAGGGAGACCCAGTACTTC. As protein: CSALEGGGMRETQYF. The chain joins TRBV20-1 to TRBJ2-5, with D perhaps given as TRBD1 or TRBD2 (7 bases each). Germline V gene lookup returns CDR1 DFQATT and CDR2 SNEGSKA (reference sequence). The CDR3 sequence is 15 residues long. V was clipped by 6 bases and J by 5 bases, with 22 bases between them.

This clonotype has more than one count but fewer than ten. The chain links TRBV6-6 to TRBJ2-1; weak D call: TRBD2 (5 bases). The CDR3 sequence is 18 residues long. CDR1 MNHNY and CDR2 SVGAGI come from the germline V gene (reference sequence). Deletions cut 0 bases from V and 6 bases from J, with 21 bases between. In DNA form, the CDR3 reads TGTGCCAGCAGTTACTCGATCGCGGGCTCGGTTCTCCCCAATGAGCAGTTCTTC. Translated, it gives CASSYSIAGSVLPNEQFF.

There are a few counts of this clonotype. In DNA form, the CDR3 reads TGTGCCAGCAGTTACTCGTTCGACTATGGCTACACCTTC. Its protein is CASSYSFDYGYTF. The rearrangement uses TRBV6-5 and TRBJ1-2; D gene ambiguous. Germline-derived CDR1 and CDR2 are MNHEY and SVGAGI. The CDR3 spans 13 residues. V shed 0 bases and J shed 3 bases, with 5 bases lying between them.

This clonotype was observed a few times. The chain joins TRBV6-2 or TRBV6-3 to TRBJ1-1; 10 bases line up with TRBD1. Germline V gene sequence: CDR1 MNHEY, CDR2 SVGEGT. The CDR3 has 15 amino acids. Trimming took 5 bases from V and 5 from J; bases not matched to a gene: 8. As DNA, the CDR3 is TGTGCCAGCAGTGAAGACAGGGGGCGTGAGACTGAAGCTTTCTTT. Protein product: CASSEDRGRETEAFF.

This chain links TRBV12-3 or TRBV12-4 with TRBJ2-5; D possibly corresponds to TRBD2 (5 bases). The CDR3 is made up of 15 amino acids. Trimming took 6 bases from V and 1 from J, leaving 15 bases between them. The CDR3, as DNA: TGTGCCAGCAGCAGCTCTGTGGGGAGCCAAGAGACCCAGTACTTC. Translation: CASSSSVGSQETQYF.

The table lists this clonotype with a few counts. V is TRBV7-6 and J is TRBJ1-2; D ambiguous. This CDR3 contains 13 residues. Trimming left V 2 bases short and J 2 bases short, with 6 bases between. CDR1 is SGHVS and CDR2 is FNYEAQ in the germline V gene. In DNA, the CDR3 is TGTGCCAGCAGCTTACAGGAGAACTATGGCTACACCTTC. Translated, it gives CASSLQENYGYTF.

The genes are TRBV20-1 and TRBJ1-1; D perhaps matches TRBD1 (5 bases). The ends were cut back, 2 bases at V and 7 bases at J, with 17 bases in the middle. Germline assignment: CDR1 DFQATT and CDR2 SNEGSKA (reference sequence). This CDR3 contains 14 residues. The DNA of the CDR3 is TGCAGTGCTAGAATGAGCCTAGGGAGGGGTGAAGCTTTCTTT. Amino acids: CSARMSLGRGEAFF.

The chain couples TRBV5-1 to TRBJ2-4, with 7 positions matching TRBD1. Trimming cost V 5 bases and J 6 bases; bases outside gene matches: 5. Germline V gene data show CDR1 as SGHRS and CDR2 as YFSETQ. The CDR3 totals 13 residues. The chain's CDR3 is CASRTGVGNIQYF. CDR3 nucleotide sequence: TGCGCCAGCAGAACAGGGGTGGGAAACATTCAGTACTTC.

This clonotype was seen many times. One junction end disagrees with the germline gene, perhaps due to a read error. This sequence joins TRBV3-1 and TRBJ2-3; D is unclear. CDR1 and CDR2 (germline): LGHDT, YNNKEL (reference sequence). CDR3 length: 11 amino acids. The CDR3 here is CASSQGDTQYF. In DNA, the CDR3 is TGTGCCAGCAGTCAAGGAGATACGCAGTATTTT.

This clonotype was seen repeatedly, ten times or more. CDR3 sequence (DNA): TGTGCCAGCAGATCCCCGGGACAGGGGCCCGAGCAGCACGTC. It translates to CASRSPGQGPEQHV. The rearrangement links TRBV28 to TRBJ2-7; 10 bases are a match to TRBD1. CDR1 and CDR2 from the germline V gene are MDHEN and SYDVKM. The CDR3 runs to 14 residues.

This clonotype was found a few times. The CDR3 DNA follows: TGCGCCAGCAGCCAAGGGCACAGGGACGAAAAACTGTTTTTT. Translation gives CASSQGHRDEKLFF. This chain uses TRBV4-3 with TRBJ1-4; TRBD1 is a possible D gene (6 bases). This CDR3 comprises 14 residues. Trimming removed 1 base at V and 8 bases at J, with 11 bases between. Germline V gene data show CDR1 as LGHNA and CDR2 as YSLEER.

The rearrangement links TRBV10-3 to TRBJ2-5; 9 nucleotides line up with TRBD2. CDR1 ENHRY and CDR2 SYGVKD come from the germline V gene. CDR3 size: 14 residues. The ends lost 7 bases at V and 5 bases at J; junction bases unmatched: 8. The CDR3 is CAITNLAGGETQYF. Written as DNA, the CDR3 is TGTGCCATCACCAACCTCGCGGGGGGGGAGACCCAGTACTTC.

This clonotype has a handful of counts. The V gene is TRBV12-3 or TRBV12-4, the J gene TRBJ2-2; 11 bases are a match to TRBD2. V was clipped by 6 bases and J by 4 bases; unmatched bases: 7. CDR3 length: 16 amino acids. The CDR3: CASRQTSGAFTGELFF. CDR3 coding DNA: TGTGCCAGCAGACAGACTAGCGGGGCCTTCACCGGGGAGCTGTTTTTT.

This chain uses TRBV5-1 with TRBJ1-2; D gene ambiguous. Between the trimmed V and J ends, which lost 5 bases and 6 bases, there was a span of 14 bases. This CDR3 comprises 13 residues. The germline CDR1 and CDR2 sequences are SGHRS and YFSETQ. CDR3: CASSTEGWNGYTF. The CDR3 bases are TGCGCCAGCAGTACTGAGGGATGGAATGGCTACACCTTC.

This clonotype was seen only a few times. The rearrangement joins TRBV6-2 or TRBV6-3 to TRBJ2-7; 7 nucleotides agree with TRBD2. Germline CDR1 MNHEY, CDR2 SVGEGT. There are 12 residues in the CDR3. The V segment lost 5 bases and the J segment 4 bases; nucleotides outside the gene matches: 2. This CDR3 reads CASSRSGYEQYV. The CDR3 DNA sequence: TGTGCCAGCAGTCGTAGCGGGTACGAGCAGTACGTC.

This clonotype was seen a few times. The chain recombines TRBV5-5 with TRBJ2-5, with D possibly being TRBD1 or TRBD2 (5 bases each). The CDR3 sequence is 14 residues long. The germline V and J ends were trimmed by 3 bases and 0 bases, with 9 bases remaining between them. The V gene's germline CDR1 is SGHKS and CDR2 YYEKEE (reference sequence). The CDR3 spells CASSSPGHQETQYF. The DNA for the CDR3 is TGTGCCAGCAGCTCCCCGGGACACCAAGAGACCCAGTACTTC.